This T cell receptor (beta chain) is from a study of cytomegalovirus exposure and HLA in healthy donors. Comments on this clone: The antigen remains unidentified.

V gave up 2 bases and J gave up 5 bases, with 16 bases separating them. The germline gives CDR1 KGHSY, CDR2 FQNENV. This CDR3 has 15 residues. Whole-study findings and limits: Highly shared variants forming one cluster were likely a sequencing artifact.

The PCR contained 60 Vbeta and 13 Jbeta primers. The method was immunoSEQ multiplex PCR; TCRdb's version includes in-frame clones alone and lacks a portion of them. The sample consists of 200,000 or so clones, about four fifths of them appearing once. This chain joins TRBV16 and TRBJ2-7; a weak D match, TRBD1 (5 bases). The sample taken for sequencing was PBMCs. This receptor was taken from a male donor in good health and CMV-seropositive. The CDR3 is CASSQGLRELNEQYF. The CDR3 bases are TGTGCCAGCAGCCAAGGCCTCAGGGAATTGAACGAGCAGTACTTC.